The clone carrying this T cell receptor beta chain occurred a few times. Its specificity is not known. The V gene's germline CDR1 is LNHNV and CDR2 YYDKDF (reference sequence). The CDR3 loop spans 17 amino acids. Trimming took off 0 bases at V and 6 bases at J, with 20 bases between the two ends. Repertoires were generated with immunoSEQ multiplex PCR, while TCRdb's copy carries only in-frame clones and drops some. The profile shows under 130,000 clones, 90% of them singletons. This sample is part of a study of T cell responses to AZD1222 COVID-19 vaccine. General study points: In all cases, repertoires were sampled only after the peak T cell response. Receipt of two AZD1222 doses was followed by a rise in Spike-specific TCR breadth and depth. The sample set comprised mostly white British donors with more females, and clonal diversity was possibly underestimated. Within unmutated variant regions lay the reported targets of nearly half of spike-specific TCRs.

This sequence joins TRBV15 and TRBJ1-2; the D gene is possibly TRBD1 (5 bases). The sequencing used peripheral blood, collected on day 0 of AZD1222 vaccination. The sequence came from an adult in good health. The CDR3 spells CATSRDPRGDLRDGYTF. As DNA, the CDR3 is TGTGCCACCAGCAGAGATCCCCGGGGCGACCTGAGGGATGGCTACACCTTC.